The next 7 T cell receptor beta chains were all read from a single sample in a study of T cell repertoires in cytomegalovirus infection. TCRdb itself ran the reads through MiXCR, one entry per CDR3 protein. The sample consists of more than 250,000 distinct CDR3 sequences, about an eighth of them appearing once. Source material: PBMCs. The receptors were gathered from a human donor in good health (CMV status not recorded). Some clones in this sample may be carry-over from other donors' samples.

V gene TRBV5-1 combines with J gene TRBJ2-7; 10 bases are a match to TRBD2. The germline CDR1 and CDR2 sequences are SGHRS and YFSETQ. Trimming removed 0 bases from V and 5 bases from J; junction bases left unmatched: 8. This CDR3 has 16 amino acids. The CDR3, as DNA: TGCGCCAGCAGCTTGGGTCTAACTAGCGGGATACACGAGCAGTACTTC. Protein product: CASSLGLTSGIHEQYF.

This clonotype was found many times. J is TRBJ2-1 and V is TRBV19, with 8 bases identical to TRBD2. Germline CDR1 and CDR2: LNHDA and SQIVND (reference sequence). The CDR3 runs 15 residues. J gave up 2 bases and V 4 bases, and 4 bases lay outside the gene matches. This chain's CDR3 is CASSTAGEAYNEQFF. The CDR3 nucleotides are TGTGCCAGTAGTACAGCGGGGGAAGCCTACAATGAGCAGTTCTTC.

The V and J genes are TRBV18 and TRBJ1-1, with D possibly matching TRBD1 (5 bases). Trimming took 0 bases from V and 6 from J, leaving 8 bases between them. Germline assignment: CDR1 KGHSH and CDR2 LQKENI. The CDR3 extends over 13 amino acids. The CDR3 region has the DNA TGTGCCAGCTCACCACCTTCAGGGCCTGAAGCTTTCTTT. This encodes CASSPPSGPEAFF.

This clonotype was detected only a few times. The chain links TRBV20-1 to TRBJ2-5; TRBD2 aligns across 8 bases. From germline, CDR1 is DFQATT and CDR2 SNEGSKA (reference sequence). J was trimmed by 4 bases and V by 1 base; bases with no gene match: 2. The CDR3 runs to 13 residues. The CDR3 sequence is CSARAGGRETQYF. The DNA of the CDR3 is TGCAGTGCTAGAGCGGGAGGGAGAGAGACCCAGTACTTC.

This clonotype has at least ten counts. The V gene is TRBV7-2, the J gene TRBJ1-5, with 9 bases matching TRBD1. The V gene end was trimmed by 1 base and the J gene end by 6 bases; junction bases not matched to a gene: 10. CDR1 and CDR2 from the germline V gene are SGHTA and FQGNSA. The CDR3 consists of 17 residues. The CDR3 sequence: CASSLGSDRGGGQPQHF. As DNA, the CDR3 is TGTGCCAGCAGCTTAGGGTCGGACAGGGGAGGAGGTCAGCCCCAGCATTTT. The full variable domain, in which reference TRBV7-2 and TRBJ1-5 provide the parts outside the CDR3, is GAGVSQSPSNKVTEKGKDVELRCDPISGHTALYWYRQSLGQGLEFLIYFQGNSAPDKSGLPSDRFSAERTGGSVSTLTIQRTQQEDSAVYLCASSLGSDRGGGQPQHFGDGTRLSIL.

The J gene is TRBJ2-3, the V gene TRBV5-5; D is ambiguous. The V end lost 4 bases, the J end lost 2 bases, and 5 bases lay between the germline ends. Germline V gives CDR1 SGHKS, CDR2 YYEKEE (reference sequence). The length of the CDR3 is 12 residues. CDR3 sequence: CASSDFTDTQYF. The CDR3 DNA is TGTGCCAGCAGCGATTTCACAGATACGCAGTATTTT.

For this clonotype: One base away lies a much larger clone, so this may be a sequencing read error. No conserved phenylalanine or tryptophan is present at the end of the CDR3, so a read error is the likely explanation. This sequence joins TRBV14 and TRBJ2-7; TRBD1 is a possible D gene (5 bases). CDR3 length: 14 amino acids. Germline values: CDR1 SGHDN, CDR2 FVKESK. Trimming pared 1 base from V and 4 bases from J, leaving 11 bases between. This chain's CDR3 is CASSQGLQGYEQYS. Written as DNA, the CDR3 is TGTGCCAGCAGCCAAGGTCTCCAGGGTTACGAGCAGTACTCC.